Following are 24 T cell receptor gamma chains from one sample sequenced in a study of Vδ1+ human thymocytes. Study outcomes and limitations: Thymic TRG and TRD repertoires appeared highly polyclonal.

These receptors are not linked to any known antigen. The template was reverse-transcribed extracted RNA. CDR3 amplicons came from multiplex PCR with pooled V-gene forward and constant-region reverse primers. TCRdb fed the multiplex PCR reads into CATT to redo clone calling. Among 9,500 to 13,000 gamma-chain clones, 43% were seen once, and the ten largest hold roughly 2%. Sample: Vdelta1+ gamma-delta thymocytes from the thymus. Subset denoted: FACS-sorted CD3+ TCRalphabeta- TCRVdelta1+ TCRVdelta2- thymocytes. The receptors stem from a boy under two years old who had congenital heart surgery.

On this clone: At the DNA level, this CDR3 is encoded by other sequences in the same sample as well. This chain uses TRGV4 with TRGJ1 or TRGJ2. TCRdb gives no J gene; it was assigned here by matching the DNA to germline. V shed 0 bases, J shed 7 bases, and the junction held 6 bases outside the gene matches. Germline values: CDR1 EGSTGY, CDR2 YDSYTSSV. The CDR3 has 13 residues. The CDR3: CATWDGLRYKKLF. The CDR3 region has the DNA TGTGCCACCTGGGATGGGCTAAGGTATAAGAAACTCTTT.

Details on this clone: One junction end disagrees with the germline gene, perhaps due to a read error. The chain employs TRGV3 and TRGJ1 or TRGJ2. The V gene's germline CDR1 is VTNTFY and CDR2 YDVSTARD (reference sequence). CDR3 length equals 12 residues. The CDR3 here is CATGDRGGKKLF. CDR3 bases: TGTGCCACCGGGGACAGGGGTGGTAAGAAACTCTTT.

V is TRGV2 and J is TRGJ1 or TRGJ2. Because TCRdb records no J gene, it was assigned here through a match of the DNA to germline. The germline V gene encodes CDR1 EGSNGY and CDR2 YDSYNSKV. There are 11 residues in the CDR3. V trimming: 9 bases; J trimming: 10 bases; junction bases outside the gene matches: 12. The CDR3 coding sequence is TGTGCCACCCCACAAAACCCGAAGAAACTCTTT. Amino acids: CATPQNPKKLF.

The J gene was reported as TRGJ1 or TRGJ2; the V gene went uncalled. The CDR3 consists of 13 residues. This chain's CDR3 is CATWQVSYYKKLF. CDR3 DNA: TGTGCCACCTGGCAGGTCTCTTATTATAAGAAACTCTTT.

The chain links TRGV4 to TRGJ1 or TRGJ2. TCRdb offers no J gene call, so here the DNA was matched to germline to obtain one. CDR3 length equals 13 residues. From germline, CDR1 is EGSTGY and CDR2 YDSYTSSV. V lost 2 bases, J lost 6 bases, and 7 bases stayed unmatched. The CDR3 DNA reads as TGTGCCACCTGGGATGAGGGAGGTTATAAGAAACTCTTT. The encoded protein is CATWDEGGYKKLF.

Points on this clone: At the DNA level, this CDR3 is encoded by other sequences in the same sample as well. This chain connects TRGV5 to TRGJ1 or TRGJ2. There are 13 residues in the CDR3. After removal of 2 bases from V and 0 bases from J, the junction contained 1 base not matched to a gene. Germline-derived CDR1 and CDR2 are VINAFY and YDVSNSKD. CDR3 coding DNA: TGTGCCACCTGGGACACGAATTATTATAAGAAACTCTTT. It codes for CATWDTNYYKKLF.

The rearrangement uses TRGV9 and TRGJ1 or TRGJ2. Because TCRdb records no J gene, it was assigned here through a match of the DNA to germline. This CDR3 has 15 residues. The J segment lost 3 bases and the V segment lost 0 bases, leaving 8 bases of the junction unmatched. The germline V gene has CDR1 GITISATS and CDR2 ISYDGTV (reference sequence). CDR3 in amino acids: CALWEVQRGYYKKLF. The CDR3 DNA follows: TGTGCCTTGTGGGAGGTGCAAAGGGGTTATTATAAGAAACTCTTT.

The V gene is TRGV3, the J gene TRGJ1 or TRGJ2. TCRdb carries no J gene annotation; the J gene was assigned here by matching the DNA with germline. J lost 6 bases, V lost 3 bases, and 5 bases had no gene match. CDR1 and CDR2 (germline): VTNTFY, YDVSTARD (reference sequence). This CDR3 is 12 amino acids long. This CDR3 is CATWDPVYKKLF. In DNA form, the CDR3 reads TGTGCCACCTGGGACCCTGTTTATAAGAAACTCTTT.

This clone was picked up a small number of times. This chain uses TRGV9 with TRGJ1 or TRGJ2. There are 13 residues in the CDR3. The trim removed 4 bases at V and 0 bases at J, leaving 3 bases unmatched. CDR1 is GITISATS, CDR2 ISYDGTV, per germline (reference sequence). CDR3 protein: CALWEKNYYKKLF. CDR3 sequence (DNA): TGTGCCTTGTGGGAAAAGAATTATTATAAGAAACTCTTT.

This chain uses TRGV4 with TRGJ1 or TRGJ2. The J gene, absent from TCRdb, was called here by matching the DNA to germline. J lost 0 bases, V lost 0 bases, and 5 bases had no gene match. Germline CDR1 and CDR2: EGSTGY and YDSYTSSV. This CDR3 region has 15 residues. The CDR3 nucleotides read TGTGCCACCTGGGATGGGCGGGTGAATTATTATAAGAAACTCTTT. As protein: CATWDGRVNYYKKLF.

The chain carries TRGV4 and TRGJP2. Here the J gene came from matching the DNA to germline, since TCRdb omits it. The length of the CDR3 is 14 residues. Trimming cost V 0 bases and J 8 bases; bases outside gene matches: 6. Germline V CDR1 and CDR2: EGSTGY, YDSYTSSV. The CDR3 sequence is CATWDGRGDWIKTF. The CDR3, as DNA: TGTGCCACCTGGGATGGGCGGGGGGATTGGATCAAGACGTTT.

The chain carries TRGV5 and TRGJ1 or TRGJ2. TCRdb gives no J gene; it was assigned here by matching the DNA to germline. The CDR3 sequence is 13 residues long. Germline trimming cut 0 bases from V and 7 bases from J; bases unmatched to any gene: 6. Germline CDR1 is VINAFY and CDR2 is YDVSNSKD. The CDR3 DNA reads as TGTGCCACCTGGGACAGGCATAGGTATAAGAAACTCTTT. It encodes CATWDRHRYKKLF.

To note about this clone: Other DNA sequences in the sample encode the same CDR3. The rearrangement links TRGV4 to TRGJ1 or TRGJ2. Here the J gene came from matching the DNA to germline, since TCRdb omits it. Germline V gene data show CDR1 as EGSTGY and CDR2 as YDSYTSSV. CDR3 length: 14 amino acids. With V trimmed by 0 bases and J by 4 bases, 6 bases remained unmatched. Here the CDR3 DNA reads TGTGCCACCTGGGATGGGCCCGGGTATTATAAGAAACTCTTT. As protein: CATWDGPGYYKKLF.

This chain links TRGV9 with TRGJ1 or TRGJ2. The J gene was missing in TCRdb and was found by matching the end of the DNA to germline. Germline V lookup: CDR1 GITISATS, CDR2 ISYDGTV (reference sequence). The junction had 11 bases not matched to a gene; V was cut back by 9 bases and J by 3 bases. The CDR3 has 13 residues. In nucleotides, the CDR3 is TGTGCCTTGCTAAACCAATTTTATTATAAGAAACTCTTT. It codes for CALLNQFYYKKLF.

This clone came up once. The chain is built from TRGV4 and TRGJ1 or TRGJ2. No J gene is reported in TCRdb; it was inferred here by comparing the DNA with germline. Germline V gene data show CDR1 as EGSTGY and CDR2 as YDSYTSSV. V gave up 4 bases and J gave up 4 bases; unmatched junction bases: 10. The CDR3 extends over 14 amino acids. The chain's CDR3 is CATWDKGHYYKKLF. Here the CDR3 DNA reads TGTGCCACCTGGGACAAGGGCCACTATTATAAGAAACTCTTT.

This rearrangement joins TRGV4 to TRGJ1 or TRGJ2. TCRdb does not report a J gene; here it was assigned by matching the DNA to germline references. This CDR3 is 12 amino acids long. V shed 0 bases and J 9 bases; nucleotides not matched to a gene: 5. Germline CDR1 is EGSTGY and CDR2 is YDSYTSSV. As DNA, the CDR3 is TGTGCCACCTGGGATGGGGATTGTAAGAAACTCTTT. As protein: CATWDGDCKKLF.

This clone was seen a few times. V usage is TRGV9 and J usage is TRGJ1 or TRGJ2. J was trimmed by 6 bases and V by 4 bases; bases with no gene match: 12. The germline V gene has CDR1 GITISATS and CDR2 ISYDGTV (reference sequence). The CDR3 is 14 residues long. The DNA for the CDR3 is TGTGCCTTGTGGGAATTCCAGAGAGGTTATAAGAAACTCTTT. Residues: CALWEFQRGYKKLF.

This chain uses TRGV9 with TRGJ1 or TRGJ2. V trimming: 0 bases; J trimming: 5 bases; junction bases outside the gene matches: 7. There are 14 residues in the CDR3. Germline values: CDR1 GITISATS, CDR2 ISYDGTV (reference sequence). CDR3 DNA: TGTGCCTTGTGGGAGGTGGGCTTGAATTATAAGAAACTCTTT. This encodes CALWEVGLNYKKLF.

In regard to this clone: This sequence may be a read error, since a much larger clone differs from it by one base. Other DNA sequences in the sample encode the same CDR3. The V call is TRGV4, the J call TRGJ1 or TRGJ2. TCRdb carries no J gene annotation; the J gene was assigned here by matching the DNA with germline. V was clipped by 2 bases and J by 7 bases; unmatched bases: 2. The CDR3 has 11 residues. Looked up from germline, CDR1 is EGSTGY and CDR2 is YDSYTSSV. The CDR3 loop reads CATWDEYKKLF. CDR3 DNA sequence: TGTGCCACCTGGGATGAGTATAAGAAACTCTTT.

This clone was observed a handful of times. The V call is TRGV9, the J call TRGJ1 or TRGJ2. Germline values: CDR1 GITISATS, CDR2 ISYDGTV (reference sequence). There are 14 residues in the CDR3. V trimming: 0 bases; J trimming: 12 bases; junction bases outside the gene matches: 14. CDR3 bases: TGTGCCTTGTGGGAGGTGCCTCTCGCTTGCTGGAAACTCTTT. It yields the protein CALWEVPLACWKLF.

The chain links TRGV3 to TRGJ1 or TRGJ2. Germline matching of the DNA provided the J gene here, since TCRdb leaves it blank. Trimming at V came to 0 bases and at J to 9 bases, leaving 8 bases not matched to a gene. Germline V lookup: CDR1 VTNTFY, CDR2 YDVSTARD (reference sequence). There are 13 residues in the CDR3. CDR3 loop: CATWDRPALKKLF. The CDR3 DNA sequence: TGTGCCACCTGGGACAGGCCCGCCCTTAAGAAACTCTTT.

Concerning this clone: The sample holds other DNA sequences that translate to the same CDR3. V usage is TRGV9 and J usage is TRGJ1 or TRGJ2. CDR1 and CDR2 from the germline V gene are GITISATS and ISYDGTV (reference sequence). The CDR3 extends over 13 amino acids. The V and J ends lost 0 bases and 4 bases, in that order; junction bases with no gene match: 3. CDR3 region: CALWEVEYYKKLF. CDR3 in DNA: TGTGCCTTGTGGGAGGTGGAGTATTATAAGAAACTCTTT.

This chain uses TRGV9 with TRGJ1 or TRGJ2. CDR3 length equals 12 residues. The germline CDR1 and CDR2 sequences are GITISATS and ISYDGTV (reference sequence). Trimming cost V 2 bases and J 9 bases; bases outside gene matches: 7. As DNA, the CDR3 is TGTGCCTTGTGGGAGGGCTCCGGTAAGAAACTCTTT. Translation: CALWEGSGKKLF.

The V call is TRGV2, the J call TRGJ1 or TRGJ2. No J gene is reported in TCRdb; it was inferred here by comparing the DNA with germline. V lost 1 base to trimming and J lost 9 bases; unmatched junction nucleotides: 3. In germline, CDR1 is EGSNGY, CDR2 YDSYNSKV. The CDR3 is made up of 11 amino acids. The DNA for the CDR3 is TGTGCCACCTGGGACGGTATTAAGAAACTCTTT. It yields the protein CATWDGIKKLF.